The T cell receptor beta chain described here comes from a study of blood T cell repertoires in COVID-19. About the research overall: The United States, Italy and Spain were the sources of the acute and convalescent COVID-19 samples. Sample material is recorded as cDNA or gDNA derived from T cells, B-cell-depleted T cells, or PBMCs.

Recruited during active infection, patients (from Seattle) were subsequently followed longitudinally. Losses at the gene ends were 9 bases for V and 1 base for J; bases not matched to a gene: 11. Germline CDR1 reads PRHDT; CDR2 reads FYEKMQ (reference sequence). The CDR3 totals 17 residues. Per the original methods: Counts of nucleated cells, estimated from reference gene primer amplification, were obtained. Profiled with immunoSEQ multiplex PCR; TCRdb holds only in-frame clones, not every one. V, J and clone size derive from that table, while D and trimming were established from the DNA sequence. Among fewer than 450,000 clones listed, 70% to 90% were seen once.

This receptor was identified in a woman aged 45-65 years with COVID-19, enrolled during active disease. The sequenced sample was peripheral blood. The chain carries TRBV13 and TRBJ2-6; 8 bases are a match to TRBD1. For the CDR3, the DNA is TGTGCCAGTCGGACCGGGACAGGCCCATCTGGGGCCAACGTCCTGACTTTC. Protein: CASRTGTGPSGANVLTF.